The subject of this entry is one T cell receptor beta chain. Its antigen is not identified. The data belong to a study of radiotherapy plus CTLA-4 blockade in lung cancer. Study-wide background: Of all patients, more than 15% responded objectively and approximately 31% showed disease control.

Clones were read by immunoSEQ multiplex PCR, and TCRdb kept only the in-frame ones, dropping some. This table holds 40,000 or so clones, 80% to 90% found once. Focal radiation plus CTLA-4 blockade with ipilimumab was administered to patients who had chemo-refractory metastatic non-small-cell lung cancer. Study-wide results and caveats: Early clone dynamics of blood T cells, plus interferon-beta, reportedly predicted response best. Researchers report tumor-derived TCR clones expanding in blood after radiotherapy plus ipilimumab.

This TCR was recovered from a human donor with non-small cell lung cancer whose response to radiotherapy plus ipilimumab could not be evaluated. Material: peripheral blood, obtained from a patient treated with radiotherapy plus ipilimumab.

Here the CDR3 DNA reads TGTGCCAGCAGTTTAATGGTGGGAAGGGGGCGCTACGAGCAGTACTTC. Protein product: CASSLMVGRGRYEQYF. The rearrangement links TRBV28 to TRBJ2-7, with TRBD1 identical over 7 bases. Per the germline V gene, CDR1 is MDHEN and CDR2 is SYDVKM. The CDR3 loop spans 16 amino acids. Germline trimming cut 2 bases from V and 3 bases from J; bases unmatched to any gene: 10.